What follows are 21 T cell receptor beta chains derived from one specimen sequenced in a study of T cells in Graves' hyperthyroidism and ophthalmopathy. Template material for amplifying TCR beta CDR3 regions consisted of RNA transcripts. An initial round of RT-PCR targeting the TCR CDR3 relied on the HTBI primer set. From the multiplex PCR reads, TCRdb called clonotypes with MiXCR, one entry per CDR3 protein. The sample includes around 250,000 distinct CDR3 sequences, approximately 15% of them seen just once. Specimen: blood. The receptor source for this set is a woman between 40 and 50 years old with Graves' hyperthyroidism that later progressed to Graves' ophthalmopathy.

This clonotype has a handful of counts. The chain joins TRBV5-5 to TRBJ2-5; 7 bases fit TRBD2. The length of the CDR3 is 15 residues. Germline lookup yields CDR1 SGHKS and CDR2 YYEKEE (reference sequence). V lost 0 bases and J lost 2; bases outside the gene matches: 4. In DNA form, the CDR3 reads TGTGCCAGCAGCTTGGATCCAGCGGGGCAAGAGACCCAGTACTTC. This codes for CASSLDPAGQETQYF.

This clonotype was seen more than once but under ten times. This chain joins TRBV6-4 and TRBJ2-6; D is uncertain. V lost 0 bases to trimming and J lost 0 bases, with 3 bases between them. The CDR3 is made up of 15 amino acids. Germline values: CDR1 MRHNA, CDR2 SNTAGT. Written as DNA, the CDR3 is TGTGCCAGCAGTGACTCGAGCTCTGGGGCCAACGTCCTGACTTTC. Its protein is CASSDSSSGANVLTF.

J is TRBJ2-7 and V is TRBV9; D might be TRBD1 (6 bases). V lost 3 bases and J 6 bases, leaving 10 bases between the germline ends. The CDR3 extends over 12 amino acids. Germline assignment: CDR1 SGDLS and CDR2 YYNGEE. The CDR3 DNA follows: TGTGCCAGCAGCGCGGACAGAGGCGAGCAGTACTTC. Translated, it gives CASSADRGEQYF.

Many counts were recorded for this clonotype. The rearrangement uses TRBV20-1 and TRBJ2-2, with D maybe TRBD2 (6 bases). Germline V gene sequence: CDR1 DFQATT, CDR2 SNEGSKA (reference sequence). The CDR3 loop spans 13 amino acids. Trimming took 5 bases from V and 6 from J, leaving 13 bases between them. CDR3 DNA sequence: TGCAGTGCTTTATCGACTAGATCCGGGGAGCTGTTTTTT. Amino acid sequence: CSALSTRSGELFF.

This clonotype was picked up many times. CDR3 bases: TGCAGCGCTAGAACTTATTCGGGGGAGACCCAGTACTTC. Encoded protein: CSARTYSGETQYF. V is TRBV29-1 and J is TRBJ2-5, with D possibly TRBD2 on 5 matching bases. Germline-derived CDR1 and CDR2 are SQVTM and ANQGSEA. The V gene lost 7 bases and the J gene lost 5 bases, with 17 bases spanning the gap. The CDR3 loop spans 13 amino acids.

This clonotype occurred many times. The chain carries TRBV19 and TRBJ2-7; D gene ambiguous. This CDR3 is 12 amino acids long. CDR1 is LNHDA, CDR2 SQIVND, per germline (reference sequence). V was pared by 5 bases and J by 5 bases, with 10 bases between. CDR3 protein: CASSHSHHEQYF. The CDR3 nucleotides read TGTGCCAGTAGTCATAGCCACCACGAGCAGTACTTC. Full variable domain (rest looked up from reference TRBV19 and TRBJ2-7): DGGITQSPKYLFRKEGQNVTLSCEQNLNHDAMYWYRQDPGQGLRLIYYSQIVNDFQKGDIAEGYSVSREKKESFPLTVTSAQKNPTAFYLCASSHSHHEQYFGPGTRLTVT.

This clonotype has at least ten counts. The rearrangement joins TRBV12-3 or TRBV12-4 to TRBJ2-1; TRBD2 matches at 8 bases. The CDR3 runs 16 residues. The trim removed 0 bases at V and 5 bases at J, leaving 6 bases unmatched. CDR3 sequence: CASSLAGLGSHNEQFF. In DNA form, the CDR3 reads TGTGCCAGCAGTTTAGCGGGACTAGGGTCCCACAATGAGCAGTTCTTC.

This clonotype occurred many times. The chain recombines TRBV27 with TRBJ1-2; TRBD1 matches at 7 bases. V lost 2 bases to trimming and J lost 4 bases; unmatched junction nucleotides: 7. Germline V lookup: CDR1 MNHEY, CDR2 SMNVEV (reference sequence). The CDR3 extends over 15 amino acids. For the CDR3, the DNA is TGTGCCAGCAGTTTAAGACAGGGAAAGGCCTATGGCTACACCTTC. Translation gives CASSLRQGKAYGYTF.

Details on this clonotype: The CDR3 carries no conserved terminal phenylalanine or tryptophan, so it likely arises from a read error. The DNA is omitted, as the CDR3 cannot be located on it reliably, and the CDR3 follows TCRdb's listing. This chain joins TRBV7-9 and TRBJ2-1; the table gives TRBD2 as D, unverified against the DNA. The germline gives CDR1 SEHNR, CDR2 FQNEAQ (reference sequence). Both ends counted, the CDR3 spans 17 residues. CDR3 in amino acids: CASSLLGLAGVGNEHFV.

This clonotype has at least ten counts. The CDR3 DNA follows: TGTGCCAGCAGCTTAAGGGACAGTCATCAGCCCCAGCATTTT. This translates into CASSLRDSHQPQHF. This chain uses TRBV7-8 with TRBJ1-5, with 7 bases matching TRBD1. The CDR3 is 14 residues long. The germline V gene has CDR1 SGHVS and CDR2 FQNEAQ. The ends lost 2 bases at V and 5 bases at J; junction bases unmatched: 3.

V is TRBV28 and J is TRBJ2-7; TRBD2 matches at 9 bases. The CDR3 spans 15 residues. Losses at the gene ends were 1 base for V and 3 bases for J; bases not matched to a gene: 4. Germline CDR1 and CDR2: MDHEN and SYDVKM. CDR3 sequence (DNA): TGTGCCAGCAGTTTATTGGGACTAGCCAGCTACGAGCAGTACTTC. It codes for CASSLLGLASYEQYF. Complete variable domain (other parts from reference TRBV28 and TRBJ2-7): DVKVTQSSRYLVKRTGEKVFLECVQDMDHENMFWYRQDPGLGLRLIYFSYDVKMKEKGDIPEGYSVSREKKERFSLILESASTNQTSMYLCASSLLGLASYEQYFGPGTRLTVT.

At least ten counts were recorded for this clonotype. V gene TRBV28 combines with J gene TRBJ1-2; 8 bases match TRBD1. CDR1 MDHEN and CDR2 SYDVKM come from the germline V gene. With 6 bases clipped from V and 4 bases from J, the junction kept 16 bases outside the gene matches. This CDR3 has 17 residues. Here the CDR3 DNA reads TGTGCCAGCAGAGAACAATCCGGGACAGGTAACCCCTATGGCTACACCTTC. Translating gives CASREQSGTGNPYGYTF.

This clonotype appeared many times. The chain links TRBV28 to TRBJ1-1; D remains unclear. The CDR3 runs 16 residues. Germline V gives CDR1 MDHEN, CDR2 SYDVKM. V dropped 5 bases and J dropped 0 bases, with 16 bases sitting between them. The CDR3 sequence is CASSPDPRLMNTEAFF. CDR3 nucleotides: TGTGCCAGCAGTCCGGACCCGAGGCTCATGAACACTGAAGCTTTCTTT.

In this sample, this clonotype turned up many times. V and J are TRBV11-2 and TRBJ1-2; D is uncertain. The V gene's germline CDR1 is SGHAT and CDR2 FQNNGV. The CDR3 has 14 residues. Trimming cost V 0 bases and J 2 bases, with 7 bases left between them. In DNA form, the CDR3 reads TGTGCCAGCAGCTTAGAGAGTTCCAACTATGGCTACACCTTC. Translating gives CASSLESSNYGYTF.

The chain uses TRBV20-1 and TRBJ2-7; TRBD2 matches at 12 bases. Trimming cost V 6 bases and J 6 bases; bases outside gene matches: 9. The CDR3 extends over 14 amino acids. Germline CDR1 reads DFQATT; CDR2 reads SNEGSKA (reference sequence). CDR3 sequence: CSALPPGLAGEQYF. CDR3 DNA: TGCAGTGCACTACCCCCGGGACTAGCGGGCGAGCAGTACTTC.

This clonotype was recorded many times. The chain has TRBV29-1 and TRBJ2-1; 8 bases are a match to TRBD1. Trimming took 2 bases from V and 8 from J; bases not matched to a gene: 11. The V gene's germline CDR1 is SQVTM and CDR2 ANQGSEA. There are 15 residues in the CDR3. The CDR3 loop is CSVEPGQVNLHEQFF. DNA of the CDR3: TGCAGCGTTGAACCGGGACAGGTGAACCTACATGAGCAGTTCTTC.

This clonotype has ten or more counts. V and J are TRBV28 and TRBJ2-3; D gene ambiguous. The germline V gene encodes CDR1 MDHEN and CDR2 SYDVKM. Trimming removed 3 bases from V and 5 bases from J, with 9 bases in between. The CDR3 covers 13 residues. CDR3 sequence reads: CASSLPAEDTQYF. DNA of the CDR3: TGTGCCAGCAGTTTGCCGGCAGAAGATACGCAGTATTTT.

This clonotype showed up many times. V and J are TRBV19 and TRBJ1-1, with D unclear. The CDR3 runs 14 residues. Germline V gene data show CDR1 as LNHDA and CDR2 as SQIVND (reference sequence). V shed 8 bases and J shed 7 bases, with 20 bases lying between them. This CDR3 is CASDLGVSTGEAFF. The CDR3 bases are TGTGCCAGTGACCTCGGGGTCTCCACTGGTGAAGCTTTCTTT.

The sample holds many counts of this clonotype. J is TRBJ2-3 and V is TRBV28; 8 bases are a match to TRBD2. The CDR3 is made up of 18 amino acids. Germline V gene sequence: CDR1 MDHEN, CDR2 SYDVKM. The J segment lost 3 bases and the V segment lost 6 bases, leaving 17 bases of the junction unmatched. CDR3 sequence: CASSPTFLGRGLTDTQYF. CDR3 DNA sequence: TGTGCCAGCAGCCCAACCTTCCTCGGGAGGGGGTTAACAGATACGCAGTATTTT.

This clonotype was seen many times. This chain joins TRBV12-3 or TRBV12-4 and TRBJ2-7; D remains unclear. V was trimmed by 3 bases and J by 9 bases, leaving 15 bases between them. This CDR3 comprises 13 residues. CDR3 protein: CASSFTSRDRQYF. CDR3 in DNA: TGTGCCAGCAGTTTTACCAGTCGAGATAGGCAGTACTTC.

In this sample, this clonotype turned up a few times. The chain employs TRBV20-1 and TRBJ2-7, with unresolved D. The V and J ends lost 2 bases and 2 bases respectively, with 7 bases between them. Germline CDR1 is DFQATT and CDR2 is SNEGSKA (reference sequence). This CDR3 comprises 12 residues. The CDR3 DNA reads TGCAGTGCTAGAAGGCAGACCTACGAGCAGTACTTC. This encodes CSARRQTYEQYF.